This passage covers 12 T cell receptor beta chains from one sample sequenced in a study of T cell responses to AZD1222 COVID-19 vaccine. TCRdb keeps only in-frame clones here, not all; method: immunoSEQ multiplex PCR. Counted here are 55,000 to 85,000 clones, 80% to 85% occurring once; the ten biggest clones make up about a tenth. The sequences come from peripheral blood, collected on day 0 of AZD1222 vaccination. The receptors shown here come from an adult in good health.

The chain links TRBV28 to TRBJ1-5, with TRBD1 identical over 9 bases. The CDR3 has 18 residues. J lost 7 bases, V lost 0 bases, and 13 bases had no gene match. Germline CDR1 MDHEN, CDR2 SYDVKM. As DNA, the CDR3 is TGTGCCAGCAGTTTATGGGGACAGGGTGAGTTCGGAAAACAGCCCCAGCATTTT. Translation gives CASSLWGQGEFGKQPQHF. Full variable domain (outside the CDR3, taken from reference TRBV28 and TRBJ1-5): DVKVTQSSRYLVKRTGEKVFLECVQDMDHENMFWYRQDPGLGLRLIYFSYDVKMKEKGDIPEGYSVSREKKERFSLILESASTNQTSMYLCASSLWGQGEFGKQPQHFGDGTRLSIL.

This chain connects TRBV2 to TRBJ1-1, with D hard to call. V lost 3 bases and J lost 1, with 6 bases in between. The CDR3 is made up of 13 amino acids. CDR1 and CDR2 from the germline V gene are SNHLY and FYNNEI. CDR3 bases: TGTGCCAGCAGTGATTTAGGGAACACTGAAGCTTTCTTT. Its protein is CASSDLGNTEAFF.

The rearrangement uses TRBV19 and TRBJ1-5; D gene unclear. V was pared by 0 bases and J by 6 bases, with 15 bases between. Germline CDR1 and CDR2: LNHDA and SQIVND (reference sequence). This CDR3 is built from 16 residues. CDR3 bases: TGTGCCAGTAGTATAGATCACGGGTACTTACTTCAGCCCCAGCATTTT. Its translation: CASSIDHGYLLQPQHF.

CDR3 residues: CAWSVGTRSNQPQHF. In DNA, the CDR3 is TGTGCCTGGAGTGTGGGCACGCGTAGCAATCAGCCCCAGCATTTT. This chain links TRBV30 with TRBJ1-5; D unresolved. The V gene's germline CDR1 is GTSNPN and CDR2 SVGIG (reference sequence). V shed 0 bases and J shed 0 bases, with 9 bases lying between them. This CDR3 is built from 15 residues. The whole variable domain, remainder taken from reference TRBV30 and TRBJ1-5, is SQTIHQWPATLVQPVGSPLSLECTVEGTSNPNLYWYRQAAGRGLQLLFYSVGIGQISSEVPQNLSASRPQDRQFILSSKKLLLSDSGFYLCAWSVGTRSNQPQHFGDGTRLSIL.

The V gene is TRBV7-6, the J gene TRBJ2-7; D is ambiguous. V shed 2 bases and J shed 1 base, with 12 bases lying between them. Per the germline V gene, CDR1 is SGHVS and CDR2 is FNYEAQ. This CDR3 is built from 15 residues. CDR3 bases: TGTGCCAGCAGCTTAACTCAGGCCCCGTCCTACGAGCAGTACTTC. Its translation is CASSLTQAPSYEQYF.

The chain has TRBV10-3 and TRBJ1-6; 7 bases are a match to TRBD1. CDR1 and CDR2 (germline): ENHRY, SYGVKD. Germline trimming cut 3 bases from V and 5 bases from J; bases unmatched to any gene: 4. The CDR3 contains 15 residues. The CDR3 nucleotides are TGTGCCATCAGTGAAAGGGGGCTTGATAATTCACCCCTCCACTTT. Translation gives CAISERGLDNSPLHF.

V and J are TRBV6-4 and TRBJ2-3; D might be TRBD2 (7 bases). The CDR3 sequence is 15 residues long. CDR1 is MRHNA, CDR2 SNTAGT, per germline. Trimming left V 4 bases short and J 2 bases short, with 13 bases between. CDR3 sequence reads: CASSAGGSFTDTQYF. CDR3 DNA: TGTGCCAGCAGTGCGGGGGGCTCTTTCACAGATACGCAGTATTTT.

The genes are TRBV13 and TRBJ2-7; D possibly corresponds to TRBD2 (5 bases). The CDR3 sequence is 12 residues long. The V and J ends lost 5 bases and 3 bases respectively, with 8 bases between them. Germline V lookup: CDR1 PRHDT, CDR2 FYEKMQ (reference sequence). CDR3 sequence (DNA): TGTGCCAGCAGCCCTCGGGGCTACGAGCAGTACTTC. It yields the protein CASSPRGYEQYF.

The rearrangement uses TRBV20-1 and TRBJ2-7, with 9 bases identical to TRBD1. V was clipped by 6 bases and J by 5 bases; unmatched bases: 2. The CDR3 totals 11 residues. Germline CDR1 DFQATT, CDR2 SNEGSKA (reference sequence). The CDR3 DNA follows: TGCAGTGCCGGACAGGGGAACGAGCAGTACTTC. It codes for CSAGQGNEQYF.

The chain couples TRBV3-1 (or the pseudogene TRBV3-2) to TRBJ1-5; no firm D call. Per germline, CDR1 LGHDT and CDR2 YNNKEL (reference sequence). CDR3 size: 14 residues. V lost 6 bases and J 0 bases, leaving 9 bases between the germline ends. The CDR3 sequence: CASSPRDSNQPQHF. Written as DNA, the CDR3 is TGTGCCAGCAGTCCGCGGGATAGCAATCAGCCCCAGCATTTT.

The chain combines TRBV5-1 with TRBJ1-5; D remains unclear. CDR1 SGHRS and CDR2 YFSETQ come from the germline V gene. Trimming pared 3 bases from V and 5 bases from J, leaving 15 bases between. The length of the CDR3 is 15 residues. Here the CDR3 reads CASSSSGLEHQPQHF. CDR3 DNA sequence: TGCGCCAGCAGCTCATCAGGACTGGAGCATCAGCCCCAGCATTTT.

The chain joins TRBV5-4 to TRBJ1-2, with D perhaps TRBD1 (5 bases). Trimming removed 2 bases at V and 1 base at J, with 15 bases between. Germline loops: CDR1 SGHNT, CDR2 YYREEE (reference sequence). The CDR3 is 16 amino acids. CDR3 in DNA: TGTGCCAGCAGCTTCCGTGGCGGGGGATATAACTATGGCTACACCTTC. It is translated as CASSFRGGGYNYGYTF.